A selection of T cell receptor beta chains follows, all from one sample in a study of cytomegalovirus exposure and HLA in healthy donors. Profiled with immunoSEQ multiplex PCR; TCRdb holds only in-frame clones, not every one. The sample yields some 240,000 clones, around 90% seen once. The specimen was PBMCs. The receptors here all came from a girl under 10 years old in good health and CMV-seronegative. Each CDR3 is given with its conserved first and last residue. The order of the fields is V gene, J gene, clone size, D gene, CDR3 DNA, CDR3 protein. D genes are given only for firm matches. Only part of the rows carry a size: once, few, many, or a class if the clone is expanded.

v_gene: TRBV6-1; j_gene: TRBJ1-5; abundance: .; d_gene: .; CDR3nt: TGTGCCAGCAGTGGAGACTTGCGTAGCAATCAGCCCCAGCATTTT; CDR3aa: CASSGDLRSNQPQHF
v_gene: TRBV5-4; j_gene: TRBJ2-2; abundance: .; d_gene: TRBD2; CDR3nt: TGTGCCAGCATCCCTCTAGCGGGAGGTAGCGGGGAGCTGTTTTTT; CDR3aa: CASIPLAGGSGELFF
v_gene: TRBV20-1; j_gene: TRBJ2-5; abundance: .; d_gene: .; CDR3nt: TGCAGTGGAGCGTTAGAGACCCAGTACTTC; CDR3aa: CSGALETQYF
v_gene: TRBV4-1; j_gene: TRBJ2-7; abundance: .; d_gene: TRBD1; CDR3nt: TGCGCCAGCAGCCAGGGGACAGGGACTTACGAGCAGTACTTC; CDR3aa: CASSQGTGTYEQYF
v_gene: TRBV7-4; j_gene: TRBJ2-2; abundance: once; d_gene: TRBD2; CDR3nt: TGTGCCAGCAGCCCCAGGGAGGGGAACACCGGGGAGCTGTTTTTT; CDR3aa: CASSPREGNTGELFF
v_gene: TRBV30; j_gene: TRBJ2-5; abundance: .; d_gene: TRBD2; CDR3nt: TGTGCCTGGAGTCGGGGGGGCCTAGGGGAGACCCAGTACTTC; CDR3aa: CAWSRGGLGETQYF
v_gene: TRBV6-1; j_gene: TRBJ2-7; abundance: .; d_gene: .; CDR3nt: TGTGCCACCCGGAGAACGGAACTCTCCTACGAGCAGTACTTC; CDR3aa: CATRRTELSYEQYF
v_gene: TRBV2; j_gene: TRBJ1-2; abundance: .; d_gene: TRBD1; CDR3nt: TGTGCCAGCAGGCCGGGACAGGCCTATGGCTACACCTTC; CDR3aa: CASRPGQAYGYTF
v_gene: TRBV5-4; j_gene: TRBJ2-7; abundance: .; d_gene: TRBD1; CDR3nt: TGTGCCAGCAGCGCGGGGACAGGGCACTACGAGCAGTACTTC; CDR3aa: CASSAGTGHYEQYF
v_gene: TRBV5-6; j_gene: TRBJ2-5; abundance: .; d_gene: TRBD2; CDR3nt: TGTGCCAGCACCTCGAGACAGCGGGGGAACAAGAGGGGGACCCAGTACTTC; CDR3aa: CASTSRQRGNKRGTQYF
v_gene: TRBV7-9; j_gene: TRBJ1-6; abundance: once; d_gene: TRBD1; CDR3nt: TGTGCCAGCAGCTATGTAGGGACAGGACATTCACCCCTCCACTTT; CDR3aa: CASSYVGTGHSPLHF
v_gene: TRBV9; j_gene: TRBJ1-3; abundance: .; d_gene: .; CDR3nt: TGTGCCAGCAGCGTAGGGCAAGGAAACACCATATATTTT; CDR3aa: CASSVGQGNTIYF
v_gene: TRBV6-5; j_gene: TRBJ2-7; abundance: .; d_gene: TRBD1; CDR3nt: TGTGCCAGCAGAAGGGACAGGACGGCCTACGAGCAGTACTTC; CDR3aa: CASRRDRTAYEQYF
v_gene: TRBV29-1; j_gene: TRBJ2-7; abundance: .; d_gene: TRBD1; CDR3nt: TGCAGCGTTGAAGACGACAGGGTGTTTGTACGCGAGCAGTACTTC; CDR3aa: CSVEDDRVFVREQYF
v_gene: TRBV2; j_gene: TRBJ2-7; abundance: .; d_gene: .; CDR3nt: TGTGCCAGCAGTGAATTGGTGCGGAGCCGCTACGAGCAGTACTTC; CDR3aa: CASSELVRSRYEQYF
v_gene: TRBV5-4; j_gene: TRBJ2-5; abundance: .; d_gene: .; CDR3nt: TGTGCCAGCCGGGTCGGGGGTAGGGCAGACCAAGAGACCCAGTACTTC; CDR3aa: CASRVGGRADQETQYF
v_gene: TRBV19; j_gene: TRBJ2-5; abundance: .; d_gene: TRBD2; CDR3nt: TGTGCCACCTCAAATTGGGGTCTTCTAGCGGTTACTCAAGAGACCCAGTACTTC; CDR3aa: CATSNWGLLAVTQETQYF
v_gene: TRBV11-2; j_gene: TRBJ2-1; abundance: .; d_gene: .; CDR3nt: TGTGCCAGCAGCCCGGACTCCAATGAGCAGTTCTTC; CDR3aa: CASSPDSNEQFF
v_gene: TRBV5-4; j_gene: TRBJ2-4; abundance: .; d_gene: .; CDR3nt: TGTGCCAGCAGCTCAAACCGGACACTAGCCAAAAACATTCAGTACTTC; CDR3aa: CASSSNRTLAKNIQYF
v_gene: TRBV10-2; j_gene: TRBJ2-5; abundance: .; d_gene: TRBD2; CDR3nt: TGCGCCAGCAGTGACCCGGGACGCTCGGGGGGAGAGACCCAGTACTTC; CDR3aa: CASSDPGRSGGETQYF
v_gene: TRBV4-1; j_gene: TRBJ2-1; abundance: once; d_gene: .; CDR3nt: TGCGCCAGCAGCCAAGACCCGGACAGCTACAATGAGCAGTTCTTC; CDR3aa: CASSQDPDSYNEQFF
v_gene: TRBV10-3; j_gene: TRBJ1-3; abundance: .; d_gene: .; CDR3nt: TGTGCCATCAGTGACCTGCCCGACAGTTTGGGAGGAAACACCATATATTTT; CDR3aa: CAISDLPDSLGGNTIYF
v_gene: TRBV6-5; j_gene: TRBJ1-6; abundance: .; d_gene: .; CDR3nt: TGTGCCGGGAGGGAGGGTCCCAATTCACCCCTCCACTTT; CDR3aa: CAGREGPNSPLHF
v_gene: TRBV28; j_gene: TRBJ2-5; abundance: .; d_gene: .; CDR3nt: TGTGCCAGCAGTTTATCGAGGGAGACCCAGTACTTC; CDR3aa: CASSLSRETQYF
v_gene: TRBV6-1; j_gene: TRBJ1-4; abundance: .; d_gene: .; CDR3nt: TGTGCCAGCAGTGGTCCGGGACACCCCGGCACTGAAAAACTGTTTTTT; CDR3aa: CASSGPGHPGTEKLFF
v_gene: TRBV29-1; j_gene: TRBJ2-3; abundance: .; d_gene: TRBD2; CDR3nt: TGCAGCGTCTCCTTTGGAGCGGGACCCGGAGATACGCAGTATTTT; CDR3aa: CSVSFGAGPGDTQYF
v_gene: TRBV7-2; j_gene: TRBJ1-3; abundance: .; d_gene: .; CDR3nt: TGTGCCAGCAGCTTTGGCAGAAACCCTGGAAACACCATATATTTT; CDR3aa: CASSFGRNPGNTIYF
v_gene: TRBV27; j_gene: TRBJ1-5; abundance: .; d_gene: .; CDR3nt: TGTGCCAGCAGGGCGCAGGGTCTCAATCAGCCCCAGCATTTT; CDR3aa: CASRAQGLNQPQHF
v_gene: TRBV10-1; j_gene: TRBJ2-1; abundance: .; d_gene: .; CDR3nt: TGCGCCAGCAGTGTCGCCCTAACGGGTGAGCAGTTCTTC; CDR3aa: CASSVALTGEQFF
v_gene: TRBV29-1; j_gene: TRBJ2-2; abundance: .; d_gene: .; CDR3nt: TGCAGCGTTGCAAGCGGGACCGGGGAGCTGTTTTTT; CDR3aa: CSVASGTGELFF
v_gene: TRBV18; j_gene: TRBJ2-7; abundance: .; d_gene: TRBD2; CDR3nt: TGTGCCAGCTCACCAAGGGGGCTAGCGGGAGCAGAGACCTACGAGCAGTACTTC; CDR3aa: CASSPRGLAGAETYEQYF
v_gene: TRBV18; j_gene: TRBJ1-2; abundance: .; d_gene: TRBD1; CDR3nt: TGTGCCAGCTCCCAACAGGGGGCAGCTATAGGCTACACCTTC; CDR3aa: CASSQQGAAIGYTF
v_gene: TRBV5-1; j_gene: TRBJ1-5; abundance: .; d_gene: TRBD1; CDR3nt: TGCGCCAGCAGCTTGGGGATTGGGACAGGCAATCAGCCCCAGCATTTT; CDR3aa: CASSLGIGTGNQPQHF
v_gene: TRBV19; j_gene: TRBJ2-1; abundance: once; d_gene: TRBD1; CDR3nt: TGTGCCAGTACTGCAGACAGGGAATACCTCTCCAATGAGCAGTTCTTC; CDR3aa: CASTADREYLSNEQFF
v_gene: TRBV30; j_gene: TRBJ2-3; abundance: .; d_gene: TRBD1; CDR3nt: TGTGCCTGGAGTGGAGAGGGGGCAATCGCAGATACGCAGTATTTT; CDR3aa: CAWSGEGAIADTQYF
v_gene: TRBV11-2; j_gene: TRBJ2-7; abundance: .; d_gene: .; CDR3nt: TGTGCCAGCACCACCTCCGGAGTAGTCCTCGGCGAGCAGTACTTC; CDR3aa: CASTTSGVVLGEQYF
v_gene: TRBV18; j_gene: TRBJ1-1; abundance: .; d_gene: TRBD1; CDR3nt: TGTGCCAGCTCACCTCGACAGGGCCCGAACACTGAAGCTTTCTTT; CDR3aa: CASSPRQGPNTEAFF
v_gene: TRBV19; j_gene: TRBJ2-1; abundance: .; d_gene: TRBD2; CDR3nt: TGTGCCAGTACCCGGACTAGCGCCTCCTACAATGAGCAGTTCTTC; CDR3aa: CASTRTSASYNEQFF
v_gene: TRBV15; j_gene: TRBJ1-2; abundance: .; d_gene: TRBD1; CDR3nt: TGTGCCACCAGCAGAAACGGCACGAGGGGGCGAGGAGCTTATGGCTACACCTTC; CDR3aa: CATSRNGTRGRGAYGYTF
v_gene: TRBV19; j_gene: TRBJ1-1; abundance: .; d_gene: .; CDR3nt: TGTGCCAGTAGTATAGCCCGGGGATCCACTGAAGCTTTCTTT; CDR3aa: CASSIARGSTEAFF
v_gene: TRBV10-3; j_gene: TRBJ2-2; abundance: .; d_gene: TRBD2; CDR3nt: TGTGCCATCAGTGAGTTCGGACTAGCGGGGTACACCGGGGAGCTGTTTTTT; CDR3aa: CAISEFGLAGYTGELFF
v_gene: TRBV7-6; j_gene: TRBJ2-1; abundance: .; d_gene: TRBD2; CDR3nt: TGTGCCAGCAGCTTGGGCGGACTAGCGGGGTTCAATGAGCAGTTCTTC; CDR3aa: CASSLGGLAGFNEQFF
v_gene: TRBV5-1; j_gene: TRBJ2-1; abundance: .; d_gene: TRBD2; CDR3nt: TGCGCCAGCAGCGGGACTAGCGGCGTCAATGAGCAGTTCTTC; CDR3aa: CASSGTSGVNEQFF
v_gene: TRBV10-3; j_gene: TRBJ2-2; abundance: .; d_gene: .; CDR3nt: TGTGCCATCAGTGAGAAACAGGCGACCGGAACCGGGGAGCTGTTTTTT; CDR3aa: CAISEKQATGTGELFF
v_gene: TRBV7-9; j_gene: TRBJ1-1; abundance: .; d_gene: .; CDR3nt: TGTGCCAGCAGCGATCCGGGACACCAAGCATCGGGAACTGAAGCTTTCTTT; CDR3aa: CASSDPGHQASGTEAFF
v_gene: TRBV7-9; j_gene: TRBJ1-1; abundance: .; d_gene: .; CDR3nt: TGTGCCTCCACTTGGGCCTTGAACACTGAAGCTTTCTTT; CDR3aa: CASTWALNTEAFF
v_gene: TRBV6-5; j_gene: TRBJ1-1; abundance: .; d_gene: TRBD1; CDR3nt: TGTGCCAGCAGTTACTTGGGACAGGTGAACACTGAAGCTTTCTTT; CDR3aa: CASSYLGQVNTEAFF
v_gene: TRBV7-9; j_gene: TRBJ2-7; abundance: .; d_gene: TRBD1; CDR3nt: TGTGCCAGCAGCTCGGACAGGGTCTACGAGCAGTACTTC; CDR3aa: CASSSDRVYEQYF
v_gene: TRBV5-4; j_gene: TRBJ2-5; abundance: .; d_gene: TRBD2; CDR3nt: TGTGCCAGCAGCCCGTCAGCGACTAGCGGGAGAGAGACCCAGTACTTC; CDR3aa: CASSPSATSGRETQYF
v_gene: TRBV27; j_gene: TRBJ1-3; abundance: .; d_gene: .; CDR3nt: TGTGCCAGCAGTTTATCTGGGACTGCGGCGGGAAACACCATATATTTT; CDR3aa: CASSLSGTAAGNTIYF
v_gene: TRBV7-9; j_gene: TRBJ1-5; abundance: .; d_gene: .; CDR3nt: TGTGCCAGCAGCTTAGCGTCGGATCAGCCCCAGCATTTT; CDR3aa: CASSLASDQPQHF
v_gene: TRBV6-1; j_gene: TRBJ2-1; abundance: .; d_gene: TRBD2; CDR3nt: TGTGCCAGCAGTGACCAGACTAGCGGGGCTCCGATTTCTTACAATGAGCAGTTCTTC; CDR3aa: CASSDQTSGAPISYNEQFF
v_gene: TRBV9; j_gene: TRBJ2-7; abundance: .; d_gene: .; CDR3nt: TGTGCCAGCAGCGCTGGACTCAACTACGAGCAGTACTTC; CDR3aa: CASSAGLNYEQYF
v_gene: TRBV4-1; j_gene: TRBJ1-4; abundance: .; d_gene: .; CDR3nt: TGCGCCAGCAGCCAACCTCTGTGGGGGGACAATGAAAAACTGTTTTTT; CDR3aa: CASSQPLWGDNEKLFF
v_gene: TRBV13; j_gene: TRBJ2-1; abundance: .; d_gene: TRBD2; CDR3nt: TGTGCCAGCAGCCCGCGCGGGACTAGGGATTTTAATGAGCAGTTCTTC; CDR3aa: CASSPRGTRDFNEQFF